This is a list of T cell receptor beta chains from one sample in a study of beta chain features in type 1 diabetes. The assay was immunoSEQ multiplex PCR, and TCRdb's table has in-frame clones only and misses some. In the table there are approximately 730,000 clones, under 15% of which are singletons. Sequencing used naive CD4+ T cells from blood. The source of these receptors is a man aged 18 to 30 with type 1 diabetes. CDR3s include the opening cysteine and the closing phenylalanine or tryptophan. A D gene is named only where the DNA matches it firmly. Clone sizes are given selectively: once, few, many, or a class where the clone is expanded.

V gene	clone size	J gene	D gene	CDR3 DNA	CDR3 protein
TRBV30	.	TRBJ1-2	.	TGTGCCTGGTTCAGGGCGACGAACTATGGCTACACCTTC	CAWFRATNYGYTF
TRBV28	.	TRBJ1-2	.	TGTGCCAGCAGTCTCTCTAAGGATGGCTACACCTTC	CASSLSKDGYTF
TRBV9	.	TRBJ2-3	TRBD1	TGTGCCAGCAGCGTAGCTTCGGACAGGGGGCTGGATACGCAGTATTTT	CASSVASDRGLDTQYF
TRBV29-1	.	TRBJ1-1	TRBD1	TGCAGCGTGGCCGGACAGGGAAGAGGCACTGAAGCTTTCTTT	CSVAGQGRGTEAFF
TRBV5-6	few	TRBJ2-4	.	TGTGCCAGCAGCTCCGCAGGGGACACCCTTTTGGGGGGAAACATTCAGTACTTC	CASSSAGDTLLGGNIQYF
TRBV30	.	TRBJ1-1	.	TGTGCCTGGAGTGTGGGGTTTCGGATAGGAAGTGAAGCTTTCTTT	CAWSVGFRIGSEAFF
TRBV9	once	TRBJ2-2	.	TGTGCCAGCAGCGTAGGAGGGTTGGGTATCGGCGGGGAGCTGTTTTTT	CASSVGGLGIGGELFF
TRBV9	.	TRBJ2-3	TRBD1	TGTGCCAGCAGCCTTCCGACTGGGACAGGGGGGAGGGATACGCAGTATTTT	CASSLPTGTGGRDTQYF
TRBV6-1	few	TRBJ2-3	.	TGTGCCAGCAGTGATATGGGGAGAATTAGCACAGATACGCAGTATTTT	CASSDMGRISTDTQYF
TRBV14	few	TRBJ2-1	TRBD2	TGTGCCAGCAGCCAAGCCGGCGGGGGGTACAATGAGCAGTTCTTC	CASSQAGGGYNEQFF
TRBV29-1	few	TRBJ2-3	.	TGCAGCGTTGACAGGACCAACACAGATACGCAGTATTTT	CSVDRTNTDTQYF
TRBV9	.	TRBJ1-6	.	TGTGCCAGCAGCGCGGACAGTGGCTCACCCCTCCACTTT	CASSADSGSPLHF
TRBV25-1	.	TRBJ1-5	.	TGTGCCAGCAGTGAAAGAGTAAATCAGCCCCAGCATTTT	CASSERVNQPQHF
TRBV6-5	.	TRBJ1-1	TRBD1	TGTGCCAGCAGGGGGACAGAGGGTTTGTACACTGAAGCTTTCTTT	CASRGTEGLYTEAFF
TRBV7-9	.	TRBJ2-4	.	TGTGCCAGCAGCGCGACAGTAGGGAAAAACATTCAGTACTTC	CASSATVGKNIQYF
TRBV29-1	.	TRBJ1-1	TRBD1	TGCAGCGTTGTAAAGGGGACAGGGAACACTGAAGCTTTCTTT	CSVVKGTGNTEAFF
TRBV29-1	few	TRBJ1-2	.	TGCAGCGTTGGACAGAGTAATAACTATGGCTACACCTTC	CSVGQSNNYGYTF
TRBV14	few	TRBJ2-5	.	TGTGCCAGCAGTCAGGGGTCGGCCGGGGAGACCCAGTACTTC	CASSQGSAGETQYF
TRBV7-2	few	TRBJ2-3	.	TGTGCCAGCAGCTTGGCTAGCCTCGACACAGATACGCAGTATTTT	CASSLASLDTDTQYF
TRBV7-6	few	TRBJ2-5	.	TGTGCCAGCAGCTTAGAAGTTTGGTCCCTCCAAGAGACCCAGTACTTC	CASSLEVWSLQETQYF
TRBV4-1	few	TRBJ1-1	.	TGCGCCAGCACCCGTGAGGACTTGAACACTGAAGCTTTCTTT	CASTREDLNTEAFF
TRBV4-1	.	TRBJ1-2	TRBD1	TGCGCCAGCAGCCAAGGGACAGGGGGGACTGGCTACACCTTC	CASSQGTGGTGYTF
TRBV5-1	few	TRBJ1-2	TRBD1	TGCGCCAGCAGCCCGAGGGACAGTAGGAGCTATGGCTACACCTTC	CASSPRDSRSYGYTF
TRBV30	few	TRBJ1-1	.	TGTGCCTGTATAACACGGGTAACTGAAGCTTTCTTT	CACITRVTEAFF
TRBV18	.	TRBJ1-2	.	TGTGCCAGCTCACCACTGCCCGATTGGCAGGGGCCTGGCTACACCTTC	CASSPLPDWQGPGYTF
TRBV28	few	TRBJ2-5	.	TGTGCCAGCAGTCCCATCGGGACGCCGGGAGAGACCCAGTACTTC	CASSPIGTPGETQYF
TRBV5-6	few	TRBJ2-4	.	TGTGCCAGCAGCTTGACAGTTCTAGCCAAAAACATTCAGTACTTC	CASSLTVLAKNIQYF
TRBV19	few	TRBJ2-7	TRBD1	TGTGCCAGTAGTATTCTGGGACAGGGGAACTACGAGCAGTACTTC	CASSILGQGNYEQYF
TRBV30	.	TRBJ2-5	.	TGTGCCTGGAAAGTATGGGGAAGCGAGACCCAGTACTTC	CAWKVWGSETQYF
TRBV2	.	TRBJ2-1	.	TGTGCCAGCACCACCGAGACAGCCAGCTCCTACAATGAGCAGTTCTTC	CASTTETASSYNEQFF
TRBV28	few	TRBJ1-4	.	TGTGCCAGCAGCGCTTCTCAGGGGCCCAATGAAAAACTGTTTTTT	CASSASQGPNEKLFF
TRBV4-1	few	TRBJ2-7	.	TGCGCCAGCAGCCAACCCGGCCGGGGACAATCTCCCGAGCAGTACTTC	CASSQPGRGQSPEQYF
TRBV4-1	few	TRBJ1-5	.	TGCGCCAGCAGCCACAACCCAAGACTGGGAGGGTACCAGCCCCAGCATTTT	CASSHNPRLGGYQPQHF
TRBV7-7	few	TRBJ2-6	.	TGTGCCAGCAGTCCTAGGTTACCTGGGGCCAACGTCCTGACTTTC	CASSPRLPGANVLTF
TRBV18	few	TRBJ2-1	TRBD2	TGTGCCAGCTCACCACCGGGACTAGCGGGGAGCTCCTACAATGAGCAGTTCTTC	CASSPPGLAGSSYNEQFF
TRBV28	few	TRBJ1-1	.	TGTGCCACCCGGCCCGGGGGTCGCACTGAAGCTTTCTTT	CATRPGGRTEAFF
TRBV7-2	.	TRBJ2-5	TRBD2	TGTGCCAGCAGCTTAGGGGGACTAGCCGGGGAGACCCAGTACTTC	CASSLGGLAGETQYF
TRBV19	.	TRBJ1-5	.	TGTGCCAGTAGTACCCCGTTGAGGGCGAATCAGCCCCAGCATTTT	CASSTPLRANQPQHF
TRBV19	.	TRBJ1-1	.	TGTGCCAGTAGTGCAACAGTGAACACTGAAGCTTTCTTT	CASSATVNTEAFF
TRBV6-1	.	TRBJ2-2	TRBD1	TGTGCCAGCGCCACAGGGACAGCCAACACCGGGGAGCTGTTTTTT	CASATGTANTGELFF
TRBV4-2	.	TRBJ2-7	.	TGTGCCAGCAGCTTGGAGACAGCACTCTCCTACGAGCAGTACTTC	CASSLETALSYEQYF
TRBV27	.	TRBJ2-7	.	TGTGCCAGCAGCGCACGCCGGGACCCAGACTACGAGCAGTACTTC	CASSARRDPDYEQYF
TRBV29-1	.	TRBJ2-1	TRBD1	TGCAGCGTCGTTCTGCAGGGGGCTAATGAGCAGTTCTTC	CSVVLQGANEQFF
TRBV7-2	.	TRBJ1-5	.	TGTGCCAGCAGCCCCTCAGGGGCCGCGGGACAGCCCCAGCATTTT	CASSPSGAAGQPQHF
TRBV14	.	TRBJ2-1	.	TGTGCCAGCAGCCAAGTGGGGACACCAGGGGTTCCAATCTACAATGAGCAGTTCTTC	CASSQVGTPGVPIYNEQFF
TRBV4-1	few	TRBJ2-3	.	TGCGCCAGCAGCCAAGATCGACCCCAGGCCTCAGATACGCAGTATTTT	CASSQDRPQASDTQYF
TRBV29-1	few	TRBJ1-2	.	TGCAGCGCCCACGCGGGGACCGGCTACACCTTC	CSAHAGTGYTF
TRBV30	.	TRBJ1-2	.	TGTGCCTGGAGTGAAACGGGGGGCTACACCTTC	CAWSETGGYTF
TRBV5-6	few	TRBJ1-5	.	TGTGCCAGCAGCTTGGAGGGGGGCAGCAATCAGCCCCAGCATTTT	CASSLEGGSNQPQHF
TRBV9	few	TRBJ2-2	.	TGTGCCAGCAGCGTGTGGGCGGGCACCGGGGAGCTGTTTTTT	CASSVWAGTGELFF
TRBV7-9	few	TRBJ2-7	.	TGTGCCAGCAGCCTCAGGGGATCCTACGAGCAGTACTTC	CASSLRGSYEQYF
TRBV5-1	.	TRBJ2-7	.	TGCGCCAGCAGCTTAGAGGTCTCCTACGAGCAGTACTTC	CASSLEVSYEQYF
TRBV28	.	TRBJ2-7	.	TGTGCCAGCAGTCAGACTTTGGACGAGCAGTACTTC	CASSQTLDEQYF
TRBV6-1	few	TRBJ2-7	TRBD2	TGTGCCAGCAGTGGGGAGGGTTACGAGCAGTACTTC	CASSGEGYEQYF
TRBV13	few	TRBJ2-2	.	TGTGCCAGCAGCCCCACCCCCCGTACTGCGGGCGGGGAGCTGTTTTTT	CASSPTPRTAGGELFF